This TCR beta chain was recorded in a study of blood T cell repertoires in COVID-19. Study-level information: T cells, B-cell-depleted T cells, or PBMCs provided the cDNA or gDNA that served as material.

As handled by the study authors: Amplified reference gene primers provided the basis for estimating nucleated cell counts. TCRdb's table, derived via immunoSEQ multiplex PCR, lists solely in-frame clones and lacks some. V and J calls and clone size are those listed in that table; D and trimming were worked out from the DNA. This sample has approximately 490,000 clones, with roughly nine tenths found just once. Recruitment covered about 25 US areas and drew participants whose ages spanned about 18 to 89 years. Looked up from germline, CDR1 is SGHDT and CDR2 is YYEEEE. The CDR3 is 16 amino acids. Trimming removed 4 bases from V and 7 bases from J; junction bases left unmatched: 10.

This clonotype originated in a woman under 30 who had recovered from COVID-19. J is TRBJ2-2 and V is TRBV5-6, with 10 bases matching TRBD1. Specimen: PBMCs or T cells enriched from blood (not recorded which). The CDR3 protein is CASSALTGGPGGELFF. CDR3 DNA: TGTGCCAGCAGCGCCTTGACAGGGGGCCCAGGCGGGGAGCTGTTTTTT.